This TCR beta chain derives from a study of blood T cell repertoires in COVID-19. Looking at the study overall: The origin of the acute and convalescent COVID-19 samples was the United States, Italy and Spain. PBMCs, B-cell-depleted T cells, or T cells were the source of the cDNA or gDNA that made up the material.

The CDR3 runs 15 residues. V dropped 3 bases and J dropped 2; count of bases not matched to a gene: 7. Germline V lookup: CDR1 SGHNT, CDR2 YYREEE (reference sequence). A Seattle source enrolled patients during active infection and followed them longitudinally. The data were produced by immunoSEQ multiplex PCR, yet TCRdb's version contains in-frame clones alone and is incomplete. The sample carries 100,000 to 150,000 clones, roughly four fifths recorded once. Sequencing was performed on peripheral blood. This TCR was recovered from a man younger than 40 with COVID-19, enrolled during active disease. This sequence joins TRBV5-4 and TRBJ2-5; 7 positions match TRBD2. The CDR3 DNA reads TGTGCCAGCAGCTATTCGGGGGGTGCTCAAGAGACCCAGTACTTC. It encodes CASSYSGGAQETQYF.